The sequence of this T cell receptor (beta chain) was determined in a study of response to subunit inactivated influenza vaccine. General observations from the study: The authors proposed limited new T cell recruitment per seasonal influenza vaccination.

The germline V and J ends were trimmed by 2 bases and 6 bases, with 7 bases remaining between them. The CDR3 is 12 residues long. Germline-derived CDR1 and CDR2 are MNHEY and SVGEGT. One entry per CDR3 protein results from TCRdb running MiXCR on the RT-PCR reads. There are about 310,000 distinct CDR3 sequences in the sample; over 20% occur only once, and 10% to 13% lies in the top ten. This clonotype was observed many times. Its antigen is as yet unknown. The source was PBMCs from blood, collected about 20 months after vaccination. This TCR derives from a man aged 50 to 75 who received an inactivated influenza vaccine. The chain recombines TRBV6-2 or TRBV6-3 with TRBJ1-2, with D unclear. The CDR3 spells CASSYPIDGYTF. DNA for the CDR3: TGTGCCAGCAGTTACCCCATTGATGGCTACACCTTC.